What follows describes a single T cell receptor (beta chain). The antigen remains undetermined. Tregs were sorted as CD4+CD25+CD127-/low cells. Constant-region reverse primers amplified full-length variable regions, followed by semi-nested Nested Universal Primer A PCR. TCRdb independently ran MiXCR on the 5' RACE reads; one entry per CDR3 protein. This repertoire shows approximately 40,000 distinct CDR3 sequences, 20% to 25% found once; its top ten account for less than 5%. Study results and caveats: Tumor memory CD4+ T cell TCR gene usage clustered with blood and lymph node memory CD4+ cells and lymph node naive CD4+ cells.

V gave up 3 bases and J gave up 0 bases, with 26 bases separating them. CDR3 length: 20 residues. The germline CDR1 and CDR2 sequences are MDHEN and SYDVKM. This rearrangement joins TRBV28 to TRBJ1-2, with D perhaps matching TRBD1 (5 bases). Sequencing was done on a sample of Tregs sorted from blood. The TCR was taken from a female donor with breast cancer. CDR3 DNA sequence: TGTGCCAGCAGTTTCGTTCCCCCGGGGGTAACCCACTATTCTAACTATGGCTACACCTTC. Translating gives CASSFVPPGVTHYSNYGYTF.